These 29 T cell receptor beta chains came from one sample sequenced in a study of blood T cell repertoires in COVID-19. The assay was immunoSEQ multiplex PCR, and TCRdb's table has in-frame clones only and misses some. The sample holds hundreds of thousands of clones, about 90% seen once. Sequencing input: PBMCs or T cells enriched from blood (not recorded which). These receptors all come from a woman in her 30s who had recovered from COVID-19.

This clone was recorded once. The V and J genes are TRBV28 and TRBJ1-3, with 9 positions matching TRBD1. Germline V CDR1 and CDR2: MDHEN, SYDVKM. The CDR3 extends over 15 amino acids. The V segment lost 10 bases and the J segment 2 bases; nucleotides outside the gene matches: 9. This CDR3 reads CATVIGTGTGNTIYF. CDR3 DNA sequence: TGTGCCACCGTAATAGGGACAGGGACTGGAAACACCATATATTTT.

CDR3 sequence (DNA): TGTGCCAGCAGTTACTCGATACCAGGGAGCAATCAGCCCCAGCATTTT. Translation: CASSYSIPGSNQPQHF. This chain joins TRBV6-2 or TRBV6-3 and TRBJ1-5; TRBD1 is a possible D gene (5 bases). This CDR3 contains 16 residues. The germline V gene has CDR1 MNHEY and CDR2 SVGEGT. The V end was cut by 0 bases, the J end by 1 base, with 10 bases between.

The table lists this clone with a few counts. The V call is TRBV28, the J call TRBJ2-7; 9 nucleotides match TRBD2. The V gene's germline CDR1 is MDHEN and CDR2 SYDVKM. The length of the CDR3 is 15 residues. The J segment lost 2 bases and the V segment lost 3 bases, leaving 5 bases of the junction unmatched. DNA for the CDR3: TGTGCCAGCAGTTTCGCGGTAGCGGGAGCCTACGAGCAGTACTTC. Translation gives CASSFAVAGAYEQYF.

This clone was seen once. J is TRBJ1-6 and V is TRBV19, with 8 bases matching TRBD1. Germline V CDR1 and CDR2: LNHDA, SQIVND (reference sequence). The CDR3 totals 14 residues. Trimming at V came to 1 base and at J to 7 bases, leaving 0 bases not matched to a gene. The CDR3 reads CASSIGQGNSPLHF. CDR3 bases: TGTGCCAGTAGTATAGGACAGGGGAATTCACCCCTCCACTTT. The full variable domain, rest sourced from reference TRBV19 and TRBJ1-6, is DGGITQSPKYLFRKEGQNVTLSCEQNLNHDAMYWYRQDPGQGLRLIYYSQIVNDFQKGDIAEGYSVSREKKESFPLTVTSAQKNPTAFYLCASSIGQGNSPLHFGNGTRLTVT.

This clone was observed once. The CDR3 sequence: CASSLTGNHEQYF. The CDR3 DNA is TGTGCCAGCAGCTTAACAGGGAACCACGAGCAGTACTTC. The chain couples TRBV7-2 to TRBJ2-7, with a possible D match to TRBD1 (6 bases). This CDR3 is 13 amino acids long. Deletions cut 2 bases from V and 5 bases from J, with 10 bases between. The V gene's germline CDR1 is SGHTA and CDR2 FQGNSA.

The chain links TRBV13 to TRBJ2-7; 7 nucleotides align to TRBD1. This CDR3 contains 14 residues. From germline, CDR1 is PRHDT and CDR2 FYEKMQ (reference sequence). J gave up 3 bases and V 5 bases, and 7 bases lay outside the gene matches. The CDR3 nucleotides are TGTGCCAGCAGCGTCGGGACAGCTATCTACGAGCAGTACTTC. This sequence encodes CASSVGTAIYEQYF.

The CDR3 DNA reads TGTGCCAGCAGTTTAGTACCTTCTACCCGCAATCAGCCCCAGCATTTT. Its protein product is CASSLVPSTRNQPQHF. This sequence joins TRBV28 and TRBJ1-5; no clear D. Trimming removed 2 bases at V and 2 bases at J, with 13 bases between. The V gene's germline CDR1 is MDHEN and CDR2 SYDVKM. The CDR3 has 16 residues.

A single count supports this clone. The chain is built from TRBV4-1 and TRBJ2-7, with a possible D match to TRBD1 (7 bases). The CDR3 is made up of 18 amino acids. V lost 1 base, J lost 0 bases, and 19 bases lay in between. CDR1 MGHRA and CDR2 YSYEKL come from the germline V gene. The CDR3 spells CASSQGSGGTVSSYEQYF. CDR3 nucleotides: TGCGCCAGCAGCCAAGGGAGTGGGGGGACAGTGAGCTCCTACGAGCAGTACTTC.

The count of this clone is one. This chain links TRBV6-5 with TRBJ2-5; 7 positions match TRBD2. Germline CDR1 and CDR2: MNHEY and SVGAGI. The CDR3 loop spans 13 amino acids. J lost 5 bases, V lost 5 bases, and 5 bases had no gene match. CDR3 coding DNA: TGTGCCAGCAGTCCCCGGGGAGGGGAGACCCAGTACTTC. Translating gives CASSPRGGETQYF.

The chain links TRBV24-1 to TRBJ2-5; a possible D gene is TRBD2 (5 bases). CDR3 length equals 13 residues. Per the germline V gene, CDR1 is KGHDR and CDR2 is SFDVKD. The ends were cut back, 2 bases at V and 5 bases at J, with 8 bases in the middle. The CDR3 sequence is CATSDSRRETQYF. The CDR3 DNA follows: TGTGCCACCAGTGATTCCCGGAGGGAGACCCAGTACTTC.

The chain joins TRBV7-9 to TRBJ1-6, with TRBD1 identical over 7 bases. Losses at the gene ends were 5 bases for V and 8 bases for J; bases not matched to a gene: 3. The CDR3 is 13 amino acids. Germline V CDR1 and CDR2: SEHNR, FQNEAQ (reference sequence). The CDR3 region is CASSQGEYSPLHF. The CDR3 DNA reads TGTGCCAGCAGCCAGGGGGAGTATTCACCCCTCCACTTT. Using reference TRBV7-9 and TRBJ1-6 for the parts outside the CDR3, the full variable domain is DTGVSQNPRHKITKRGQNVTFRCDPISEHNRLYWYRQTLGQGPEFLTYFQNEAQLEKSRLLSDRFSAERPKGSFSTLEIQRTEQGDSAMYLCASSQGEYSPLHFGNGTRLTVT.

This clone was detected once. The chain links TRBV2 to TRBJ1-2; possible D gene TRBD1, 5 bases. This CDR3 contains 13 residues. Trimming shortened V by 8 bases and J by 3 bases, and 13 bases separated the two germline ends. In germline, CDR1 is SNHLY, CDR2 FYNNEI. This CDR3 reads CASDSTRDYGYTF. The CDR3 nucleotides read TGTGCCAGCGACTCGACCAGGGACTATGGCTACACCTTC.

V and J are TRBV4-2 and TRBJ1-6; D may be TRBD1 (5 bases). Germline V gene lookup returns CDR1 LGHNA and CDR2 YNFKEQ. The V gene lost 4 bases and the J gene lost 6 bases, with 16 bases spanning the gap. The CDR3 contains 16 residues. As DNA, the CDR3 is TGTGCCAGCAGCCTCCCTACGGGGGAGGGTAATTCACCCCTCCACTTT. Translating gives CASSLPTGEGNSPLHF.

CDR3 sequence: CASSLVGQGTEKLFF. The CDR3 DNA sequence: TGTGCCAGCAGCTTAGTGGGACAGGGAACCGAAAAACTGTTTTTT. This rearrangement joins TRBV11-2 to TRBJ1-4; 9 bases align to TRBD1. V lost 1 base and J lost 8; bases outside the gene matches: 5. This CDR3 spans 15 amino acids. Germline CDR1 is SGHAT and CDR2 is FQNNGV.

V is TRBV7-6 and J is TRBJ2-2; TRBD2 is a possible D gene (6 bases). With 0 bases removed from V and 7 bases from J, the gap between germline ends came to 9 bases. Germline V CDR1 and CDR2: SGHVS, FNYEAQ. CDR3 length: 14 residues. CDR3 protein: CASSLAGGDGELFF. In DNA, the CDR3 is TGTGCCAGCAGCTTAGCGGGGGGTGACGGGGAGCTGTTTTTT.

This sequence joins TRBV19 and TRBJ2-7, with 8 nucleotides matching TRBD1. The germline gives CDR1 LNHDA, CDR2 SQIVND (reference sequence). There are 14 residues in the CDR3. V was clipped by 3 bases and J by 2 bases; unmatched bases: 3. The CDR3 is CASSIWDRPYEQYF. In DNA form, the CDR3 reads TGTGCCAGTAGTATTTGGGACAGGCCCTACGAGCAGTACTTC.

The chain is built from TRBV5-1 and TRBJ2-6; the D gene is possibly TRBD2 (7 bases). V lost 4 bases and J lost 1, with 18 bases in between. The CDR3 has 18 residues. Germline V gene sequence: CDR1 SGHRS, CDR2 YFSETQ. In DNA form, the CDR3 reads TGCGCCAGCAGCCCCTCCGGCGGGGGCGCGTCTGGGGCCAACGTCCTGACTTTC. Residues: CASSPSGGGASGANVLTF.

The chain employs TRBV6-5 and TRBJ1-1; the match to TRBD1 covers 10 bases. Germline loops: CDR1 MNHEY, CDR2 SVGAGI. The CDR3 covers 16 residues. The V segment lost 2 bases and the J segment 4 bases; nucleotides outside the gene matches: 7. Here the CDR3 DNA reads TGTGCCAGCAGTTACCGCCCCGGACAGGGGGGCACTGAAGCTTTCTTT. It translates to CASSYRPGQGGTEAFF.

The chain recombines TRBV5-1 with TRBJ1-1; tentative D call: TRBD1 (6 bases). Germline CDR1 reads SGHRS; CDR2 reads YFSETQ. V lost 4 bases to trimming and J lost 1 base, with 8 bases between them. The CDR3 covers 13 residues. CDR3 loop: CASSRGQNTEAFF. The CDR3 nucleotides read TGCGCCAGCAGCAGGGGACAGAACACTGAAGCTTTCTTT.

This chain joins TRBV28 and TRBJ1-2; a weak D match, TRBD1 (5 bases). V was trimmed by 9 bases and J by 3 bases, leaving 8 bases between them. Germline CDR1 is MDHEN and CDR2 is SYDVKM. The CDR3 loop spans 11 amino acids. The CDR3 sequence: CASTGYYGYTF. In DNA, the CDR3 is TGTGCCAGTACAGGTTACTATGGCTACACCTTC.

The CDR3 region has the DNA TGTGCCAGCAGCTCTCCGTATCGCACAGATACGCAGTATTTT. Its translation is CASSSPYRTDTQYF. The chain links TRBV7-2 to TRBJ2-3; D remains unclear. Trimming took 4 bases from V and 1 from J, leaving 9 bases between them. The V gene's germline CDR1 is SGHTA and CDR2 FQGNSA. This CDR3 region has 14 residues.

This chain joins TRBV3-1 (or the pseudogene TRBV3-2) and TRBJ2-2; TRBD1 agrees at 7 bases. Germline V gene lookup returns CDR1 LGHDT and CDR2 YNNKEL (reference sequence). The CDR3 totals 17 residues. Trimming at V came to 0 bases and at J to 4 bases, leaving 8 bases not matched to a gene. CDR3 DNA sequence: TGTGCCAGCAGCCAAGAACAGACAGGGCAGGGCACCGGGGAGCTGTTTTTT. Amino acid sequence: CASSQEQTGQGTGELFF.

The genes are TRBV12-3 or TRBV12-4 and TRBJ1-2, with D possibly TRBD1 on 6 matching bases. The CDR3 consists of 12 residues. The germline V and J ends were trimmed by 2 bases and 13 bases, with 14 bases remaining between them. CDR3 sequence reads: CASSLQDSLITF. The CDR3 nucleotides read TGTGCCAGCAGTTTACAGGACAGCCTTATCACCTTC.

V usage is TRBV9 and J usage is TRBJ2-7, with 10 bases that match TRBD1. Trimming took 3 bases from V and 2 from J; bases not matched to a gene: 2. The germline V gene encodes CDR1 SGDLS and CDR2 YYNGEE. CDR3 length: 14 amino acids. CDR3 in DNA: TGTGCCAGCAGCGAGGGGACAGGGGCCTACGAGCAGTACTTC. It codes for CASSEGTGAYEQYF.

The gene calls are TRBV5-5 and TRBJ1-1; TRBD1 matches at 9 bases. The germline V gene has CDR1 SGHKS and CDR2 YYEKEE (reference sequence). V lost 0 bases and J lost 0; bases outside the gene matches: 3. The CDR3 has 16 residues. The CDR3 reads CASSLVGTGLNTEAFF. The DNA for the CDR3 is TGTGCCAGCAGCTTGGTCGGGACAGGGTTGAACACTGAAGCTTTCTTT. Together with reference TRBV5-5 and TRBJ1-1, the CDR3 gives the full variable domain: DAGVTQSPTHLIKTRGQQVTLRCSPISGHKSVSWYQQVLGQGPQFIFQYYEKEERGRGNFPDRFSARQFPNYSSELNVNALLLGDSALYLCASSLVGTGLNTEAFFGQGTRLTVV.

This clone was found once. This may come from a read error, since a much larger clone is one base off. The V call is TRBV4-1, the J call TRBJ2-3, with 11 nucleotides matching TRBD2. The CDR3 is 16 residues long. Germline trimming cut 0 bases from V and 1 base from J; bases unmatched to any gene: 0. Germline V gene sequence: CDR1 MGHRA, CDR2 YSYEKL. The CDR3 reads CASSQELAGGTDTQYF. For the CDR3, the DNA is TGCGCCAGCAGCCAAGAACTAGCGGGGGGCACAGATACGCAGTATTTT.

The V call is TRBV5-4, the J call TRBJ2-7; no clear D. From germline, CDR1 is SGHNT and CDR2 YYREEE (reference sequence). The CDR3 runs 13 residues. Trimming removed 0 bases at V and 7 bases at J, with 11 bases between. CDR3 DNA sequence: TGTGCCAGCAGCTTGGCCGCGGTGAGGGAGCAGTACTTC. Its protein is CASSLAAVREQYF.

The V call is TRBV7-7, the J call TRBJ2-3; weak D call: TRBD1 (6 bases). The CDR3 spans 16 residues. V was trimmed by 3 bases and J by 6 bases, leaving 19 bases between them. Germline CDR1 is SSHAT and CDR2 is FNYEAQ (reference sequence). The CDR3 sequence is CASSFAGGTPLDTQYF. CDR3 nucleotides: TGTGCCAGCAGCTTTGCCGGTGGGACACCTTTGGATACGCAGTATTTT.

The chain couples TRBV5-6 to TRBJ2-2; D perhaps matches TRBD2 (5 bases). The V gene lost 1 base and the J gene lost 8 bases, with 24 bases spanning the gap. Germline values: CDR1 SGHDT, CDR2 YYEEEE. There are 18 residues in the CDR3. CDR3 DNA: TGTGCCAGCAGCTTGAACATGAGCGGTGTCGGGTACAAAGGGGAGCTGTTTTTT. This sequence encodes CASSLNMSGVGYKGELFF.